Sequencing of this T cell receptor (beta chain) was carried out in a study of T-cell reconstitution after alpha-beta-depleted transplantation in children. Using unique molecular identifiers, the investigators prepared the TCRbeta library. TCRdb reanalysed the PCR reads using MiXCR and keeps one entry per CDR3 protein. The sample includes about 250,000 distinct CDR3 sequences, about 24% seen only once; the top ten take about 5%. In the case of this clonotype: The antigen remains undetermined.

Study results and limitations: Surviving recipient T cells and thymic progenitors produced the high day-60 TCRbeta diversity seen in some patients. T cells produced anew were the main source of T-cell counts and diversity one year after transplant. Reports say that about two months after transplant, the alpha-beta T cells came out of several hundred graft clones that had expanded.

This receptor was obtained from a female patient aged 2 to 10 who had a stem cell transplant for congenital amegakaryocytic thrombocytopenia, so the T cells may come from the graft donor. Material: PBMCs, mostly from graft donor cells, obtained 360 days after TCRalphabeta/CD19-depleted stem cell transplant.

The CDR3 nucleotides read TGTGCCAGCAGTTTAGCGGGAGGGCCAAAGACCGGGGAGCTGTTTTTT. Protein sequence: CASSLAGGPKTGELFF. This chain uses TRBV27 with TRBJ2-2, with 9 bases matching TRBD2. CDR1 MNHEY and CDR2 SMNVEV come from the germline V gene (reference sequence). Trimming took 2 bases from V and 5 from J; bases not matched to a gene: 6. There are 16 residues in the CDR3.